Shown below are 11 T cell receptor beta chains from a single sample sequenced in a study of T cell responses to AZD1222 COVID-19 vaccine. Profiled with immunoSEQ multiplex PCR; TCRdb holds only in-frame clones, not every one. Here the sample spans approximately 210,000 clones, around 94% being singletons. The sequenced sample was peripheral blood, obtained 28 days after the second dose of the MenACWY control vaccine. The receptors stem from an adult who received the MenACWY meningococcal vaccine as a control.

The rearrangement uses TRBV28 and TRBJ1-2; D gene ambiguous. Germline V gene lookup returns CDR1 MDHEN and CDR2 SYDVKM. The CDR3 runs to 14 residues. Between the trimmed V and J ends, which lost 4 bases and 3 bases, there was a span of 12 bases. This CDR3 is CASSSPSRDYGYTF. In nucleotides, the CDR3 is TGTGCCAGCAGTTCCCCGAGTCGTGACTATGGCTACACCTTC.

The chain couples TRBV6-4 to TRBJ1-5; D gene unclear. Germline V gene data show CDR1 as MRHNA and CDR2 as SNTAGT. The CDR3 spans 11 residues. V was shortened by 8 bases and J by 7 bases, with 9 bases between the two germline ends. The DNA of the CDR3 is TGTGCCAGCCATAGTTGGCAGCCCCAGCATTTT. Its protein is CASHSWQPQHF.

The CDR3 nucleotides are TGTGCCAGTAGTATAGAACCGGGACAGAACTACGAGCAGTACTTC. Translated: CASSIEPGQNYEQYF. This chain connects TRBV19 to TRBJ2-7; TRBD1 matches 7 bases. This CDR3 is built from 15 residues. The trim removed 0 bases at V and 3 bases at J, leaving 5 bases unmatched. The germline V gene encodes CDR1 LNHDA and CDR2 SQIVND (reference sequence).

This rearrangement joins TRBV6-5 to TRBJ2-5; D is ambiguous. Looked up from germline, CDR1 is MNHEY and CDR2 is SVGAGI. Trimming took 2 bases from V and 5 from J, leaving 9 bases between them. The CDR3 is 13 residues long. This CDR3 is CASSYAPGETQYF. CDR3 sequence (DNA): TGTGCCAGCAGTTACGCCCCTGGGGAGACCCAGTACTTC.

The chain has TRBV28 and TRBJ1-2; the D is unclear. Germline CDR1 is MDHEN and CDR2 is SYDVKM. This CDR3 is built from 13 residues. V was shortened by 2 bases and J by 2 bases, with 6 bases between the two germline ends. The CDR3 is CASSLSLNYGYTF. CDR3 sequence (DNA): TGTGCCAGCAGTTTAAGTCTGAACTATGGCTACACCTTC.

This rearrangement joins TRBV6-2 or TRBV6-3 to TRBJ2-7; a possible D gene is TRBD1 (5 bases). The V gene's germline CDR1 is MNHEY and CDR2 SVGEGT. V was pared by 4 bases and J by 0 bases, with 16 bases between. The CDR3 is 16 amino acids. The CDR3 loop is CASSFPFQGYSYEQYF. CDR3 sequence (DNA): TGTGCCAGCAGTTTTCCGTTTCAGGGATACTCCTACGAGCAGTACTTC.

This sequence joins TRBV7-9 and TRBJ2-7, with TRBD1 as a possible D gene (6 bases). The CDR3 loop spans 15 amino acids. Germline V gene data show CDR1 as SEHNR and CDR2 as FQNEAQ (reference sequence). Trimming took 1 base from V and 4 from J, leaving 14 bases between them. In nucleotides, the CDR3 is TGTGCCAGCAGCTTAGGGGGTTCAGGGGCGTACGAGCAGTACTTC. Encoded protein: CASSLGGSGAYEQYF.

CDR3 sequence reads: CASSVGTNTGELFF. Written as DNA, the CDR3 is TGTGCCAGCAGTGTAGGGACAAACACCGGGGAGCTGTTTTTT. V and J are TRBV2 and TRBJ2-2; maybe TRBD1 (6 bases). The CDR3 length is 14 residues. V lost 4 bases and J 2 bases, leaving 8 bases between the germline ends. Germline V gene sequence: CDR1 SNHLY, CDR2 FYNNEI. The full variable domain, completed using reference TRBV2 and TRBJ2-2, is EPEVTQTPSHQVTQMGQEVILRCVPISNHLYFYWYRQILGQKVEFLVSFYNNEISEKSEIFDDQFSVERPDGSNFTLKIRSTKLEDSAMYFCASSVGTNTGELFFGEGSRLTVL.

The rearrangement uses TRBV7-9 and TRBJ2-7, with D perhaps matching TRBD1 (5 bases). The CDR3 is 16 amino acids. Germline CDR1 SEHNR, CDR2 FQNEAQ (reference sequence). Trimming pared 4 bases from V and 2 bases from J, leaving 18 bases between. CDR3 residues: CASSSATQGNTYEQYF. The DNA for the CDR3 is TGTGCCAGCAGCTCCGCTACGCAGGGCAACACCTACGAGCAGTACTTC.

This chain links TRBV30 with TRBJ1-5, with 7 bases matching TRBD1. V dropped 0 bases and J dropped 4; count of bases not matched to a gene: 6. Germline V CDR1 and CDR2: GTSNPN, SVGIG (reference sequence). The CDR3 spans 15 residues. The CDR3 here is CAWSVEYRGNQPQHF. The CDR3, as DNA: TGTGCCTGGAGTGTCGAATACAGGGGTAATCAGCCCCAGCATTTT.

This chain connects TRBV7-3 to TRBJ2-5, with 9 positions matching TRBD2. The germline CDR1 and CDR2 sequences are SGHTA and FQGTGA. V trimming: 2 bases; J trimming: 1 base; junction bases outside the gene matches: 5. The CDR3 is 16 residues long. The CDR3 nucleotides read TGTGCCAGCAGCTTAGACCCTAGCGGGGTCCAAGAGACCCAGTACTTC. This codes for CASSLDPSGVQETQYF.